The source of this T cell receptor beta chain is a study of T-cell memory formation after mild COVID-19. Study-level background: Largely, the TCR clusters proved donor specific.

This clonotype was observed a handful of times. TCRdb re-derived calls from the 5' RACE reads in MiXCR, one entry per CDR3 protein. The sample contains under 300,000 distinct CDR3 sequences, about a sixth of which appear only once. The ends lost 6 bases at V and 8 bases at J; junction bases unmatched: 18. This CDR3 is built from 17 residues. CDR1 is SGHRS and CDR2 is YFSETQ in the germline V gene. The sample was PBMCs or a T cell subset sorted from them (not recorded which). The J gene is TRBJ2-1, the V gene TRBV5-1; 9 bases are a match to TRBD1. The sequence came from a man aged 18 to 30 who had mild COVID-19 (a few samples of this study predate the infection). Cell type and time point are not known. The CDR3 region is CASTAPLRGQGLDEQFF. The CDR3 DNA is TGCGCCAGCACCGCTCCCCTGCGGGGACAGGGTTTGGATGAGCAGTTCTTC.